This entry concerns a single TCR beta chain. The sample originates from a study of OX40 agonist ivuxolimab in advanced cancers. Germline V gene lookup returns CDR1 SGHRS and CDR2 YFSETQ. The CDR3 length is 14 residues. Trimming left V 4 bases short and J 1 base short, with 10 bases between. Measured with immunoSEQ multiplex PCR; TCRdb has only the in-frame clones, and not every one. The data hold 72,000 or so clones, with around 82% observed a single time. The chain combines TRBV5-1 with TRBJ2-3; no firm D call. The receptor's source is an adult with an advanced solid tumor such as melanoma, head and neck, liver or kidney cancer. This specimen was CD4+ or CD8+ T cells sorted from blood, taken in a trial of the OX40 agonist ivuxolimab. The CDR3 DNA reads TGCGCCAGCAGCCCCGACGCCGGCACAGATACGCAGTATTTT. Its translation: CASSPDAGTDTQYF.